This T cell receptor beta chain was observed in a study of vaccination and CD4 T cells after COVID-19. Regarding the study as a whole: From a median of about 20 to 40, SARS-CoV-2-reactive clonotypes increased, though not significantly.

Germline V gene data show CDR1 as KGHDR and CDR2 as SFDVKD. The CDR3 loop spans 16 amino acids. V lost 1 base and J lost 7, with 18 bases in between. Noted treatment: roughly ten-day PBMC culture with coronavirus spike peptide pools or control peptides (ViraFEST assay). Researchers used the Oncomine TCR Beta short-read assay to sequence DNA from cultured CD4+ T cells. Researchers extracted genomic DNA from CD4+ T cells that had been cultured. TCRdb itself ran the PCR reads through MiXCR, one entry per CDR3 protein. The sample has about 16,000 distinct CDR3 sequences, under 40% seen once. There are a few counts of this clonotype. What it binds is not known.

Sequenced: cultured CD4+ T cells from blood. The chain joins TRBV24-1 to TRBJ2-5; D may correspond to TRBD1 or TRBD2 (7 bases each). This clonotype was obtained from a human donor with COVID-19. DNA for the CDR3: TGTGCCACCAGTGATTTAGCGGGACAGAAGACGGGGACCCAGTACTTC. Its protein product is CATSDLAGQKTGTQYF.